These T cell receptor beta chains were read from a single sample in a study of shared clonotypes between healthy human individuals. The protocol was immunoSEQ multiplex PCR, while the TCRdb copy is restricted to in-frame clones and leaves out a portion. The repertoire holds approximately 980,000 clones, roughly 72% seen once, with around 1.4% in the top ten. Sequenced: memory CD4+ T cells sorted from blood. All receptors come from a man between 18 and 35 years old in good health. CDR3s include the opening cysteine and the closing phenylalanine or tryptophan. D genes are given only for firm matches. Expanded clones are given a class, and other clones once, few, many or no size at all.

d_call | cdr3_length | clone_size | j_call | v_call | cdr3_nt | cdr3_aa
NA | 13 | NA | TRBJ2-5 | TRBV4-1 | TGCGCCAGCAGCCTAGGGATCCAAGAGACCCAGTACTTC | CASSLGIQETQYF
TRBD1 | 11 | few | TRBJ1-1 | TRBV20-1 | TGCAGTGTCCCGACAGGGGAAACGGCTTTCTTT | CSVPTGETAFF
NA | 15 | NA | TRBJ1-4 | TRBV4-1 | TGCGCCAGCAGCCAAGGAGGGGTGCTTAATGAAAAACTGTTTTTT | CASSQGGVLNEKLFF
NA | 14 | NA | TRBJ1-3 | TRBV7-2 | TGTGCCAGCAGCTTAGACGGTGCTCGAAACACCATATATTTT | CASSLDGARNTIYF
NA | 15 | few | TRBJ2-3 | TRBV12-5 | TGTGCTAGTGGTTTGAATCGAGGGGGGACAGATACGCAGTATTTT | CASGLNRGGTDTQYF
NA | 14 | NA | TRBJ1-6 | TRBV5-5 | TGTGCCAGCAAAGGGGACGGCGGCTCTTCACCCCTCCACTTT | CASKGDGGSSPLHF
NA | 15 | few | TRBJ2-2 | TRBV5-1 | TGCGCCAGCAGCCCTCGAACCACCGGTGGCGGGGAGCTGTTTTTT | CASSPRTTGGGELFF
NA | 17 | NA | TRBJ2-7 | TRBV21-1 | TGTGCCAGCACCGAGAGGGATAGTCCGGACAAGGCCCACGAGCAGTACTTC | CASTERDSPDKAHEQYF
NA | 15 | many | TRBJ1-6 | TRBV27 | TGTGCCAGCAGTTCCCAAGGTGGTTATAATTCACCCCTCCACTTT | CASSSQGGYNSPLHF
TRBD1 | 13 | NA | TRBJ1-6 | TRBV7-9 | TGTGCCAGCAGCTGGGACAGAAATTCACCCCTCCACTTT | CASSWDRNSPLHF
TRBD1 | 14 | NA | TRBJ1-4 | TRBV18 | TGTGCCAGCTCCCTGGGACAGGGGGATGAAAAACTGTTTTTT | CASSLGQGDEKLFF
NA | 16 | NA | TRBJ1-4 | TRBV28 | TGTGCCAGCAGTTCCACGGACGCCCCAGGAAGAGAAAAACTGTTTTTT | CASSSTDAPGREKLFF
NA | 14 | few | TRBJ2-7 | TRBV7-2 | TGTGCCAGCAGCTTAGTGGAGGGTCCCTACGAGCAGTACTTC | CASSLVEGPYEQYF
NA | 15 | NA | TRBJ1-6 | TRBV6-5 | TGTGCCAGCAGACATCGTTGGAAGAGTAATTCACCCCTCCACTTT | CASRHRWKSNSPLHF
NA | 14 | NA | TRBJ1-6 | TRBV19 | TGTGCCAGTAGTATGGCCCCGCTTAATTCACCCCTCCACTTT | CASSMAPLNSPLHF
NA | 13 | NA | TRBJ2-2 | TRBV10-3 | TGTGCCATCAGTGTGATCGGAACGGGGGAGCTGTTTTTT | CAISVIGTGELFF
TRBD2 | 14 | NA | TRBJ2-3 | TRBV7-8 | TGTGCCAGCAGCTTAGGCGGGGGGAGGGATACGCAGTATTTT | CASSLGGGRDTQYF
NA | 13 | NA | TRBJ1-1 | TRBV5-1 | TGCGCCAGCAGCTTGGCCCAGGACCCTGAAGCTTTCTTT | CASSLAQDPEAFF
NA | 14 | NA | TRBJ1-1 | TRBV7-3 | TGTGCCAGCAGCCAGGGAAGTAAGAACACTGAAGCTTTCTTT | CASSQGSKNTEAFF
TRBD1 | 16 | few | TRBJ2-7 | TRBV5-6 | TGTGCCAGCAGCCCGCGGACAGGGGGCGCGGGGAACGAGCAGTACTTC | CASSPRTGGAGNEQYF
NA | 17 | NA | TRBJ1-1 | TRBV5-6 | TGTGCCAGCAGCTTGCCCGGGGATGGGGGTAGGGGCACTGAAGCTTTCTTT | CASSLPGDGGRGTEAFF
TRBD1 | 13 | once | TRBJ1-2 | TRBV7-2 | TGTGCCAGCAGCCGAGGACAGGGACAGGGCTACACCTTC | CASSRGQGQGYTF
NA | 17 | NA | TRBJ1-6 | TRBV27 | TGTGCCAGCAGTTTATCTAGGCTAGCCGGGTTTAATTCACCCCTCCACTTT | CASSLSRLAGFNSPLHF
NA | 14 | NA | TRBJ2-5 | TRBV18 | TGTGCCAGCTCACCAGGGCGGGTGGAAGAGACCCAGTACTTC | CASSPGRVEETQYF
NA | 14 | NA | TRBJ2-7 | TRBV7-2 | TGTGCCAGCAGCTCCGGCCAGGTCCCCTACGAGCAGTACTTC | CASSSGQVPYEQYF
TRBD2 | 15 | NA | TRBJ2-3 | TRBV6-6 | TGTGCCAGCAGCGAGCTAGCGGGCCCGCGCCCTACGCAGTATTTT | CASSELAGPRPTQYF
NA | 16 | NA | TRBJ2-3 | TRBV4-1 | TGCGCCAGCAGCCAAGATCACGCGGGGGCCCGAGATACGCAGTATTTT | CASSQDHAGARDTQYF
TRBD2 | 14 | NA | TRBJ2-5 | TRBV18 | TGTGCCAGCTCACCTTTAGCGGGAGGGGAGACCCAGTACTTC | CASSPLAGGETQYF
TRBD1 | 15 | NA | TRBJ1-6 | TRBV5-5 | TGTGCCAGCAGCTTTGGACAGGGACTTAATTCACCCCTCCACTTT | CASSFGQGLNSPLHF
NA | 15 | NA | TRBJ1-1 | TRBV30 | TGTGCCTGGAGTGTAGAAACGTTAGTGAACACTGAAGCTTTCTTT | CAWSVETLVNTEAFF
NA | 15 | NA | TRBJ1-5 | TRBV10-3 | TGTGCCATCAGCAGGACTCAATCGGGGGATCAGCCCCAGCATTTT | CAISRTQSGDQPQHF
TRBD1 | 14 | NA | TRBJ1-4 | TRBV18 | TGTGCCAGCTCACCCCAGGGGGGTGACGAAAAACTGTTTTTT | CASSPQGGDEKLFF
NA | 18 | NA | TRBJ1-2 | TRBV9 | TGTGCCAGCAGCGTAAATAGGGTTGACGACGGGTCTAACTATGGCTACACCTTC | CASSVNRVDDGSNYGYTF
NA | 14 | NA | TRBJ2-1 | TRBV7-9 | TGTGCCAGCAGCTTAGGTGGGACCTTCGTTGAGCAGTTCTTC | CASSLGGTFVEQFF
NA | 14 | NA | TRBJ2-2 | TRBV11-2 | TGTGCCAGCAGCTTAGTAGGATACACCGGGGAGCTGTTTTTT | CASSLVGYTGELFF
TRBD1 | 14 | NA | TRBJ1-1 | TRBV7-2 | TGTGCCAGCAGCTTAGCGACAGGGGCCACTGAAGCTTTCTTT | CASSLATGATEAFF
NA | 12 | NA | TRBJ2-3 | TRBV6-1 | TGTGCCAGCAGTGGGTACACAGATACGCAGTATTTT | CASSGYTDTQYF
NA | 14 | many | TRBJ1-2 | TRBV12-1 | TGTGCCAGCAGCTCCTTTGAGGCGGGGGAAGGCTACACCTTC | CASSSFEAGEGYTF
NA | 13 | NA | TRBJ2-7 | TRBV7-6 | TGTGCCAGCAGCTCCCCACCCTCCTACGAGCAGTACTTC | CASSSPPSYEQYF
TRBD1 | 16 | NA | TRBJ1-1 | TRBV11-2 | TGTGCCAGCAGCCTCAGGACAGGGAATCAGAACACTGAAGCTTTCTTT | CASSLRTGNQNTEAFF
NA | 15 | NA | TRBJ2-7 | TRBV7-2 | TGTGCCAGCAGCTTATCTTCCCTAGCGATCTACGAGCAGTACTTC | CASSLSSLAIYEQYF
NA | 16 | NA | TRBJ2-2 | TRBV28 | TGTGCCAGCAGCCCTGGGGGGTCCCGGGGGACCGGGGAGCTGTTTTTT | CASSPGGSRGTGELFF
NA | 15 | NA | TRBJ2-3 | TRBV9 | TGTGCCAGCAGCCCCGAGATATTTAGCACAGATACGCAGTATTTT | CASSPEIFSTDTQYF
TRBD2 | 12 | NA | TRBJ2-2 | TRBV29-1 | TGCAGCGTAACTAGCGACACCGGGGAGCTGTTTTTT | CSVTSDTGELFF
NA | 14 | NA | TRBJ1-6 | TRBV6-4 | TGTGCCAGCAGTGAGTCGGGGGGTGCTTCACCCCTCCACTTT | CASSESGGASPLHF
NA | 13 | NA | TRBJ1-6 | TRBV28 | TGTGCCAGCAGTTTGATCTTGGAGGGACCCCTCCACTTT | CASSLILEGPLHF
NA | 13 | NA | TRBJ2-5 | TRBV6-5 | TGTGCCAGCAGAGGAACAGGGCATGAGACCCAGTACTTC | CASRGTGHETQYF
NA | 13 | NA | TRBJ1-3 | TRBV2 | TGTGCCAGCAGTTCCGCATCTGGAAACACCATATATTTT | CASSSASGNTIYF
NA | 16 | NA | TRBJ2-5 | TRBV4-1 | TGCGCCAGCAGCCAAGATCCCCCCCCCTTGAGGGAGACCCAGTACTTC | CASSQDPPPLRETQYF
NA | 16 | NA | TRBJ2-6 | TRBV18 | TGTGCCAGCTCACCACCAGGGAGAGCTGGGGCCAACGTCCTGACTTTC | CASSPPGRAGANVLTF